This T cell receptor (beta chain) came from a study of T cell responses to AZD1222 COVID-19 vaccine. Study-level information: Both about-4-week and about-12-week second-dose recipients were combined.

V was shortened by 2 bases and J by 6 bases, with 14 bases between the two germline ends. Germline CDR1 reads SQVTM; CDR2 reads ANQGSEA. This CDR3 is 13 amino acids long. As for this clone: Its antigen is not identified.

Assay used: immunoSEQ multiplex PCR; TCRdb lists only in-frame clones, some missing. Of tens of thousands of clones detected, 75% to 90% appear once; the ten largest clones hold under 35%. Study findings and constraints: Compared with day 0, the breadth and depth of the Spike-specific TCR repertoire rose significantly after two doses of AZD1222. Only a handful of AZD1222 recipients were seropositive at baseline. The donors showed a predominance of white British ancestry and of females, with possible underestimation of clonal diversity.

Source: peripheral blood, taken on day 0 of AZD1222 vaccination. The J gene is TRBJ2-7, the V gene TRBV29-1; D gene ambiguous. The TCR comes from an adult in good health. The CDR3 loop is CSVEFSSFREQYF. CDR3 nucleotides: TGCAGCGTTGAATTTAGTAGCTTCCGCGAGCAGTACTTC.